This TCR beta chain is drawn from a study of blood T cell repertoires in COVID-19. Turning to the study itself: Acute and convalescent COVID-19 samples came from the United States, Italy and Spain.

The table lists this clone with a count of one. CDR1 SGDLS and CDR2 YYNGEE come from the germline V gene. Trimming took 5 bases from V and 6 from J; bases not matched to a gene: 13. The CDR3 runs to 16 residues. The assay was immunoSEQ multiplex PCR, and TCRdb's table has in-frame clones only and misses some. The table records 150,000 to 200,000 clones, around 88% of them present only once. Sequences were obtained from peripheral blood. This TCR was sampled from a woman aged 70 to 79 who had recovered from COVID-19. The V call is TRBV9, the J call TRBJ2-3; TRBD2 aligns across 9 bases. As DNA, the CDR3 is TGTGCCAGCAGTGAGGGGTTAGCGGGAGCAGCCGATACGCAGTATTTT. Amino acid sequence: CASSEGLAGAADTQYF.